This entry lists 8 T cell receptor beta chains sequenced from one sample in a study of T cell repertoires in cytomegalovirus infection (dated by TCRdb to between 2019 and 2020). Reading the label with the study, this specimen's treatment or condition is: in vitro stimulation with specific CMV peptide epitopes to enrich CMV-specific T cells. TCRdb records Illumina HiSeq 1500 as the sequencer. TCRdb took the public reads, trimmed them with fastp at Q25, ran MiXCR for clone calling and kept in-frame beta chains. Under each unique CDR3 protein, matching rows form one entry showing the most common genes and DNA. The sample has a few hundred thousand distinct CDR3 sequences on record, 40% of them singletons. Roughly 50% of the sample lies in the top ten. For these receptors, no antigen is known. This material consisted of cultured PBMCs, taken from culture after CMV antigen stimulation. The receptors shown here come from a human donor in good health (CMV status not recorded). Some clones in this sample may be carry-over from other donors' samples.

This clonotype turned up a few times. The CDR3 is CASSGGSPIQYF. CDR3 nucleotides: TGTGCCAGCAGCGGCGGGAGCCCCATCCAGTATTTT. The chain uses TRBV12-3 or TRBV12-4 and TRBJ2-3, with TRBD2 identical over 7 bases. This CDR3 has 12 residues. V was pared by 6 bases and J by 12 bases, with 9 bases of the junction left unmatched.

This clonotype was counted at least ten times. This chain links TRBV19 with TRBJ1-1, with 12 bases lining up with TRBD1. Trimming cost V 7 bases and J 0 bases; bases outside gene matches: 6. CDR1 and CDR2 from the germline V gene are LNHDA and SQIVND (reference sequence). The CDR3 has 16 residues. CDR3 in DNA: TGTGCCAGTACTCTGGGACAGGGGGCAATGAACACTGAAGCTTTCTTT. It codes for CASTLGQGAMNTEAFF.

This chain uses TRBV6-2 or TRBV6-3 with TRBJ1-1; D remains ambiguous. The CDR3 totals 12 residues. Germline V gene data show CDR1 as MNHEY and CDR2 as SVGEGT. Trimming left V 6 bases short and J 1 base short, with 6 bases between. CDR3 residues: CASRRPNTEAFF. CDR3 nucleotide sequence: TGTGCCAGCAGACGACCGAACACTGAAGCTTTCTTT.

The genes are TRBV7-2 and TRBJ2-7, with D perhaps TRBD1 (6 bases). Trimming pared 2 bases from V and 3 bases from J, leaving 11 bases between. CDR3 size: 14 residues. Germline lookup yields CDR1 SGHTA and CDR2 FQGNSA. CDR3 sequence (DNA): TGTGCCAGCAGCTTAAGGACAGACAACTACGAGCAGTACTTC. This gives the protein CASSLRTDNYEQYF.

This chain uses TRBV4-3 with TRBJ2-1, with TRBD2 as a possible D gene (5 bases). CDR1 is LGHNA, CDR2 YSLEER, per germline. The CDR3 consists of 17 residues. The V and J ends lost 1 base and 0 bases respectively, with 13 bases between them. CDR3 in amino acids: CASSQGVWESSYNEQFF. CDR3 DNA sequence: TGCGCCAGCAGCCAAGGTGTTTGGGAGAGCTCCTACAATGAGCAGTTCTTC.

This clonotype has more than one count but fewer than ten. The chain carries TRBV6-2 or TRBV6-3 and TRBJ2-3; D possibly corresponds to TRBD2 (6 bases). There are 16 residues in the CDR3. The ends were cut back, 6 bases at V and 3 bases at J, with 19 bases in the middle. Looked up from germline, CDR1 is MNHEY and CDR2 is SVGEGT. The CDR3 coding sequence is TGTGCCAGCAGCAGACGGGAGTTGATGAGGACAGATACGCAGTATTTT. Amino acids: CASSRRELMRTDTQYF.

This clonotype was seen a few times. The chain joins TRBV7-2 to TRBJ2-4, with 15 bases identical to TRBD2. The V gene's germline CDR1 is SGHTA and CDR2 FQGNSA. CDR3 length equals 18 residues. Trimming cost V 5 bases and J 1 base; bases outside gene matches: 6. CDR3 residues: CASSLGLAGGGAKNIQYF. CDR3 nucleotides: TGTGCCAGCAGCCTGGGACTAGCGGGAGGAGGGGCCAAAAACATTCAGTACTTC.

The chain links TRBV6-6 to TRBJ2-7, with D perhaps being TRBD1 or TRBD2 (6 bases each). V lost 10 bases and J 7 bases, leaving 14 bases between the germline ends. The CDR3 length is 11 residues. Germline loops: CDR1 MNHNY, CDR2 SVGAGI (reference sequence). CDR3 amino acids: CATAEGEEQYF. DNA for the CDR3: TGTGCCACCGCGGAGGGGGAAGAGCAGTACTTC.